This T cell receptor beta chain was recorded in a study of cytomegalovirus exposure and HLA in healthy donors. The study, taken as a whole, reports: Analysis was carried out at a later point, and it linked a missense DCLRE1C variant to TCR beta V- and J-gene trimming.

This clone occurred once. The antigen remains undetermined. With V trimmed by 3 bases and J by 2 bases, 3 bases remained unmatched. The CDR3 is made up of 14 amino acids. Germline loops: CDR1 SQVTM, CDR2 ANQGSEA. The primer mix had 60 Vbeta and 13 Jbeta primers. Methods used by the authors: Per a later analysis, the number of unique TCR beta chains was around 79 million, of which 9 million to 12 million were shared. The method was immunoSEQ multiplex PCR; TCRdb's version includes in-frame clones alone and lacks a portion of them. V, J and clone size were drawn from that table, and D and trimming were deduced from the DNA. Altogether about 210,000 clones are present, roughly 82% being singletons, with the ten largest covering about 6%.

The chain has TRBV29-1 and TRBJ2-5, with 10 bases lining up with TRBD2. The sequencing input was PBMCs. This clonotype was sampled from a man aged 35 to 55 in good health and CMV-seropositive. DNA of the CDR3: TGCAGCGTTGAGGGTAGCGGGGGGCAAGAGACCCAGTACTTC. Its translation is CSVEGSGGQETQYF.